Below, 9 T cell receptor beta chains from the same sample are listed, as sequenced in a study of shared clonotypes between healthy human individuals. Profiled with immunoSEQ multiplex PCR; TCRdb holds only in-frame clones, not every one. The table includes over 2 million clones, roughly 90% detected once. Sequencing was done on a sample of naive CD4+ T cells from PBMCs. Subset indicated: CD45RA+ positively selected. All receptors come from a man aged 18-30 years in good health. Some clones in this sample may be carry-over from other donors' samples.

The V gene is TRBV7-2, the J gene TRBJ2-1; 8 bases match TRBD1. The CDR3 covers 15 residues. Losses at the gene ends were 5 bases for V and 0 bases for J; bases not matched to a gene: 3. Per germline, CDR1 SGHTA and CDR2 FQGNSA. The CDR3 coding sequence is TGTGCCAGCAGCAGGACAGGGAACTCCTACAATGAGCAGTTCTTC. Translating gives CASSRTGNSYNEQFF.

The genes are TRBV29-1 and TRBJ1-2; D is unclear. CDR3 size: 14 residues. V dropped 3 bases and J dropped 0 bases, with 11 bases sitting between them. Per the germline V gene, CDR1 is SQVTM and CDR2 is ANQGSEA. The CDR3: CSVEVVTSNYGYTF. DNA of the CDR3: TGCAGCGTTGAGGTCGTCACGTCTAACTATGGCTACACCTTC.

This chain's CDR3 is CASSLSPGMIYGYTF. For the CDR3, the DNA is TGTGCCAGCAGTTTATCGCCAGGGATGATTTATGGCTACACCTTC. J is TRBJ1-2 and V is TRBV27; D possibly corresponds to TRBD1 (5 bases). CDR3 length: 15 amino acids. The V and J ends lost 0 bases and 5 bases respectively, with 13 bases between them. Germline CDR1 MNHEY, CDR2 SMNVEV (reference sequence).

The chain combines TRBV7-3 with TRBJ2-2, with unresolved D. V was cut by 4 bases and J by 0 bases, with 6 bases left in between. CDR1 is SGHTA and CDR2 is FQGTGA in the germline V gene. CDR3 length: 14 amino acids. The CDR3 region has the DNA TGTGCCAGCAGCTACCAACCGAACACCGGGGAGCTGTTTTTT. This translates into CASSYQPNTGELFF.

The rearrangement links TRBV28 to TRBJ1-4; 10 nucleotides agree with TRBD1. Germline V lookup: CDR1 MDHEN, CDR2 SYDVKM. The V and J ends lost 6 bases and 6 bases, in that order; junction bases with no gene match: 7. The CDR3 extends over 15 amino acids. This CDR3 is CASRAGGTGDEKLFF. CDR3 in DNA: TGTGCCAGCAGAGCGGGGGGGACAGGGGATGAAAAACTGTTTTTT. Full variable domain (rest looked up from reference TRBV28 and TRBJ1-4): DVKVTQSSRYLVKRTGEKVFLECVQDMDHENMFWYRQDPGLGLRLIYFSYDVKMKEKGDIPEGYSVSREKKERFSLILESASTNQTSMYLCASRAGGTGDEKLFFGSGTQLSVL.

The chain couples TRBV7-3 to TRBJ1-1; D perhaps matches TRBD1 (5 bases). This CDR3 comprises 16 residues. Looked up from germline, CDR1 is SGHTA and CDR2 is FQGTGA. V was trimmed by 5 bases and J by 5 bases, leaving 21 bases between them. The CDR3 loop reads CASSPPGSREGTEAFF. The CDR3 coding sequence is TGTGCCAGCAGCCCCCCAGGGTCGAGGGAGGGGACTGAAGCTTTCTTT.

V gene TRBV7-9 combines with J gene TRBJ2-7, with D unclear. The CDR3 has 13 residues. Trimming took 7 bases from V and 3 from J, leaving 13 bases between them. The germline V gene has CDR1 SEHNR and CDR2 FQNEAQ (reference sequence). The CDR3 loop reads CASISLAGYEQYF. For the CDR3, the DNA is TGTGCCAGCATCTCTCTGGCTGGCTACGAGCAGTACTTC.

The chain recombines TRBV18 with TRBJ1-4, with 9 nucleotides matching TRBD1. The ends lost 6 bases at V and 6 bases at J; junction bases unmatched: 8. The germline gives CDR1 KGHSH, CDR2 LQKENI. This CDR3 comprises 15 residues. The CDR3 loop reads CASSQNRGRDEKLFF. The CDR3 bases are TGTGCCAGCTCCCAGAACAGGGGGCGGGATGAAAAACTGTTTTTT.

This clone has only a few counts. The gene calls are TRBV28 and TRBJ1-2, with 8 positions matching TRBD1. This CDR3 has 13 residues. Losses at the gene ends were 5 bases for V and 6 bases for J; bases not matched to a gene: 5. Germline V gene lookup returns CDR1 MDHEN and CDR2 SYDVKM. CDR3 sequence (DNA): TGTGCCAGCAGTGCGGACAGGGTTGATGGCTACACCTTC. This codes for CASSADRVDGYTF.